The 26 T cell receptor beta chains below come from one sample, sequenced in a study of T cell responses to AZD1222 COVID-19 vaccine. Using immunoSEQ multiplex PCR, the repertoire was profiled, and TCRdb retains in-frame clones only, with some absent. Counted here are 150,000 or so clones, roughly 88% occurring once; the ten biggest clones make up under 1.2%. The sample in question was peripheral blood, obtained 28 days after the second AZD1222 dose. Every receptor here comes from an adult who received the AZD1222 COVID-19 vaccine.

The J gene is TRBJ1-1, the V gene TRBV6-4; 7 bases are a match to TRBD1. The CDR3 runs 14 residues. Germline values: CDR1 MRHNA, CDR2 SNTAGT. With 6 bases clipped from V and 1 base from J, the junction kept 5 bases outside the gene matches. CDR3: CASRPGQTNTEAFF. CDR3 DNA: TGTGCCAGCAGACCGGGACAGACGAACACTGAAGCTTTCTTT.

This chain connects TRBV24-1 to TRBJ2-1; TRBD2 aligns across 10 bases. The V gene end was trimmed by 5 bases and the J gene end by 8 bases; junction bases not matched to a gene: 5. Germline lookup yields CDR1 KGHDR and CDR2 SFDVKD. CDR3 length: 14 amino acids. CDR3: CATSVSGRVDEQFF. DNA for the CDR3: TGTGCCACCAGTGTCAGCGGGAGGGTCGATGAGCAGTTCTTC.

This rearrangement joins TRBV25-1 to TRBJ2-1, with 7 nucleotides matching TRBD2. V lost 1 base and J lost 6; bases outside the gene matches: 3. The CDR3 is made up of 14 amino acids. The germline gives CDR1 MGHDK, CDR2 SYGVNS. The CDR3 loop reads CASSEFLAVNEQFF. In nucleotides, the CDR3 is TGTGCCAGCAGTGAATTTCTAGCGGTCAATGAGCAGTTCTTC.

This chain links TRBV18 with TRBJ1-2; possible D gene TRBD1, 5 bases. Germline values: CDR1 KGHSH, CDR2 LQKENI. This CDR3 region has 14 residues. The germline V and J ends were trimmed by 2 bases and 6 bases, with 13 bases remaining between them. In DNA, the CDR3 is TGTGCCAGCTCACCAAGTGGACAATTGCATGGCTACACCTTC. Amino acids: CASSPSGQLHGYTF.

V usage is TRBV12-3 or TRBV12-4 and J usage is TRBJ2-3; D is ambiguous. V was pared by 5 bases and J by 10 bases, with 13 bases between. CDR3 length: 12 amino acids. DNA of the CDR3: TGTGCCAGCAGTCCGACCAGGCTGGCGCAGTATTTT. This gives the protein CASSPTRLAQYF.

This chain joins TRBV27 and TRBJ1-1; no reliable D call. The CDR3 has 14 residues. Trimming removed 2 bases from V and 1 base from J, with 8 bases in between. Germline CDR1 reads MNHEY; CDR2 reads SMNVEV (reference sequence). In DNA form, the CDR3 reads TGTGCCAGCAGTTTAGGGCAGCAGAACACTGAAGCTTTCTTT. Translating gives CASSLGQQNTEAFF.

The chain recombines TRBV28 with TRBJ2-7; tentative D call: TRBD2 (5 bases). Germline values: CDR1 MDHEN, CDR2 SYDVKM. Trimming cost V 5 bases and J 3 bases, with 14 bases left between them. This CDR3 is 14 amino acids long. This chain's CDR3 is CASSITSILYEQYF. The CDR3 region has the DNA TGTGCCAGCAGTATCACTAGTATCCTCTACGAGCAGTACTTC.

This sequence joins TRBV12-3 or TRBV12-4 and TRBJ2-1, with D tentatively TRBD2 (5 bases). V lost 3 bases, J lost 10 bases, and 10 bases lay in between. The CDR3 extends over 12 amino acids. The CDR3 bases are TGTGCCAGCAGTTTGGCGGGTCCAGAGCAGTTCTTC. The encoded protein is CASSLAGPEQFF.

This chain uses TRBV6-4 with TRBJ1-4; D gene ambiguous. Germline loops: CDR1 MRHNA, CDR2 SNTAGT. The CDR3 has 15 residues. Trimming cost V 4 bases and J 0 bases, with 9 bases left between them. CDR3 loop: CASSGVGATNEKLFF. The CDR3 DNA reads TGTGCCAGCAGTGGTGTGGGCGCAACTAATGAAAAACTGTTTTTT.

This rearrangement joins TRBV29-1 to TRBJ1-1; D is possibly TRBD1 (5 bases). V lost 4 bases, J lost 0 bases, and 12 bases lay in between. The CDR3 has 14 residues. From germline, CDR1 is SQVTM and CDR2 ANQGSEA. The chain's CDR3 is CSVAPGAVNTEAFF. The CDR3 DNA sequence: TGCAGCGTTGCCCCCGGGGCGGTGAACACTGAAGCTTTCTTT.

J is TRBJ1-1 and V is TRBV5-1; maybe TRBD1 (5 bases). From germline, CDR1 is SGHRS and CDR2 YFSETQ. This CDR3 comprises 14 residues. V dropped 0 bases and J dropped 5 bases, with 11 bases sitting between them. CDR3 residues: CASSLGDGGTEAFF. The CDR3 nucleotides read TGCGCCAGCAGCTTGGGCGATGGGGGGACTGAAGCTTTCTTT.

The chain has TRBV29-1 and TRBJ2-7, with TRBD2 as a possible D gene (5 bases). This CDR3 region has 12 residues. CDR1 is SQVTM and CDR2 is ANQGSEA in the germline V gene. The ends were cut back, 4 bases at V and 2 bases at J, with 9 bases in the middle. CDR3 protein: CSVGEGTYEQYF. The CDR3 DNA follows: TGCAGCGTTGGAGAGGGCACCTACGAGCAGTACTTC.

The rearrangement links TRBV3-1 (or the pseudogene TRBV3-2) to TRBJ1-2; D call uncertain. V was cut by 3 bases and J by 8 bases, with 10 bases left in between. Looked up from germline, CDR1 is LGHDT and CDR2 is YNNKEL (reference sequence). The length of the CDR3 is 12 residues. The chain's CDR3 is CASSQWGGGYTF. DNA for the CDR3: TGTGCCAGCAGCCAGTGGGGTGGAGGCTACACCTTC.

This chain connects TRBV28 to TRBJ1-2; D remains unclear. Germline V CDR1 and CDR2: MDHEN, SYDVKM. This CDR3 is built from 13 residues. Trimming took 6 bases from V and 0 from J, leaving 8 bases between them. This chain's CDR3 is CASRVNANYGYTF. The CDR3 DNA reads TGTGCCAGCAGGGTCAATGCTAACTATGGCTACACCTTC.

The chain joins TRBV29-1 to TRBJ1-4; TRBD1 aligns across 8 bases. This CDR3 has 18 amino acids. Germline values: CDR1 SQVTM, CDR2 ANQGSEA. J gave up 8 bases and V 0 bases, and 17 bases lay outside the gene matches. CDR3 sequence reads: CSVEDLRDLTGVGEKLFF. CDR3 DNA sequence: TGCAGCGTTGAAGATCTTCGGGACCTGACAGGGGTCGGAGAAAAACTGTTTTTT. The full variable domain, in which reference TRBV29-1 and TRBJ1-4 provide the parts outside the CDR3, is SAVISQKPSRDICQRGTSLTIQCQVDSQVTMMFWYRQQPGQSLTLIATANQGSEATYESGFVIDKFPISRPNLTFSTLTVSNMSPEDSSIYLCSVEDLRDLTGVGEKLFFGSGTQLSVL.

The chain recombines TRBV5-4 with TRBJ2-7; 12 bases map to TRBD2. Germline CDR1 is SGHNT and CDR2 is YYREEE (reference sequence). The trim removed 4 bases at V and 3 bases at J, leaving 5 bases unmatched. CDR3 length: 15 residues. The CDR3 spells CASSIRLAGVYEQYF. The CDR3 DNA follows: TGTGCCAGCAGCATTAGACTAGCGGGAGTCTACGAGCAGTACTTC.

This chain links TRBV5-1 with TRBJ2-1, with 9 bases lining up with TRBD1. The CDR3 consists of 15 residues. From germline, CDR1 is SGHRS and CDR2 YFSETQ. V lost 4 bases to trimming and J lost 5 bases; unmatched junction nucleotides: 7. The CDR3 sequence: CASSPGQGSHNEQFF. The CDR3, as DNA: TGCGCCAGCAGCCCGGGACAGGGTAGCCACAATGAGCAGTTCTTC.

The rearrangement joins TRBV15 to TRBJ2-3, with D uncertain. The CDR3 has 13 amino acids. With 6 bases removed from V and 2 bases from J, the gap between germline ends came to 9 bases. Germline values: CDR1 LNHNV, CDR2 YYDKDF (reference sequence). This chain's CDR3 is CATRVQTTDTQYF. CDR3 nucleotide sequence: TGTGCCACCAGGGTGCAAACCACAGATACGCAGTATTTT.

The J gene is TRBJ2-1, the V gene TRBV6-1; D is uncertain. This CDR3 has 14 amino acids. V shed 0 bases and J shed 10 bases, with 13 bases lying between them. The germline gives CDR1 MNHNS, CDR2 SASEGT. CDR3 amino acids: CASSEASVIWEQFF. The CDR3 nucleotides read TGTGCCAGCAGTGAAGCCTCGGTCATTTGGGAGCAGTTCTTC.

The V call is TRBV27, the J call TRBJ2-4; TRBD1 matches 10 bases. The trim removed 4 bases at V and 6 bases at J, leaving 0 bases unmatched. The CDR3 has 13 residues. CDR1 is MNHEY and CDR2 is SMNVEV in the germline V gene (reference sequence). Here the CDR3 reads CASSWTGGNIQYF. The CDR3 nucleotides read TGTGCCAGCAGTTGGACAGGGGGAAACATTCAGTACTTC.

V usage is TRBV7-8 and J usage is TRBJ2-1; D perhaps matches TRBD1 (5 bases). Trimming pared 7 bases from V and 6 bases from J, leaving 19 bases between. The CDR3 sequence is 15 residues long. Germline CDR1 reads SGHVS; CDR2 reads FQNEAQ. CDR3 region: CASTPDSVPSNEQFF. The CDR3 coding sequence is TGTGCCAGCACCCCAGACAGCGTACCGTCCAATGAGCAGTTCTTC. Combining the CDR3 with reference TRBV7-8 and TRBJ2-1 gives the whole variable domain GAGVSQSPRYKVAKRGQDVALRCDPISGHVSLFWYQQALGQGPEFLTYFQNEAQLDKSGLPSDRFFAERPEGSVSTLKIQRTQQEDSAVYLCASTPDSVPSNEQFFGPGTRLTVL.

This clone appeared a single time. The rearrangement uses TRBV7-9 and TRBJ1-2; 9 bases agree with TRBD1. Germline V gene sequence: CDR1 SEHNR, CDR2 FQNEAQ (reference sequence). The CDR3 totals 13 residues. V gave up 5 bases and J gave up 6 bases; unmatched junction bases: 4. CDR3 nucleotides: TGTGCCAGCAGCCGGACAGGGGATCATGGCTACACCTTC. It translates to CASSRTGDHGYTF.

The chain links TRBV6-2 or TRBV6-3 to TRBJ2-5, with 8 bases matching TRBD1. The trim removed 0 bases at V and 5 bases at J, leaving 5 bases unmatched. Per germline, CDR1 MNHEY and CDR2 SVGEGT. The CDR3 is made up of 15 amino acids. This CDR3 reads CASSYSAGGAETQYF. The DNA for the CDR3 is TGTGCCAGCAGTTACTCGGCAGGGGGCGCGGAGACCCAGTACTTC.

The chain combines TRBV2 with TRBJ1-2; unclear D gene. CDR1 is SNHLY and CDR2 is FYNNEI in the germline V gene. This CDR3 has 11 residues. The V gene lost 7 bases and the J gene lost 5 bases, with 8 bases spanning the gap. As DNA, the CDR3 is TGTGCCAGCACTGGGGAATATGGCTACACCTTC. Protein sequence: CASTGEYGYTF.

This clone was picked up one time. This sequence joins TRBV5-4 and TRBJ1-2; 7 bases fit TRBD1. This CDR3 has 15 residues. Germline CDR1 and CDR2: SGHNT and YYREEE (reference sequence). The trim removed 2 bases at V and 3 bases at J, leaving 7 bases unmatched. CDR3 region: CASSFKDRPYYGYTF. As DNA, the CDR3 is TGTGCCAGCAGCTTTAAGGACAGGCCCTACTATGGCTACACCTTC.

The J gene is TRBJ2-5, the V gene TRBV11-2, with D unclear. CDR1 is SGHAT and CDR2 is FQNNGV in the germline V gene. There are 13 residues in the CDR3. Trimming left V 4 bases short and J 4 bases short, with 10 bases between. The CDR3 DNA reads TGTGCCAGCAGCTCCCGGGCCCGAGAGACCCAGTACTTC. This sequence encodes CASSSRARETQYF.